These 6 T cell receptor beta chains share one sample of origin, sequenced in a study of read filtering for tumor transcriptome and immune sequencing. Molecular barcoded adaptors covering alpha/delta and beta/gamma chains were used on roughly 370 ng RNA. TCRdb used MiXCR to reprocess the reads, holding one entry per CDR3 protein. The sample gives some 120,000 distinct CDR3 sequences, over 10% of which show up once; approximately 11% is in the top ten. Sequences were obtained from a population of CD138-negative cells sorted from bone marrow. These receptors all stem from a donor at least 40 years old with multiple myeloma.

Turning to this clonotype: A much bigger clone sits one base away, suggesting this may be a read error. The chain links TRBV7-9 to TRBJ1-6; 10 bases are a match to TRBD1. The CDR3 totals 15 residues. The ends lost 4 bases at V and 11 bases at J; junction bases unmatched: 8. The germline gives CDR1 SEHNR, CDR2 FQNEAQ (reference sequence). DNA for the CDR3: TGTGCCAGCAGCTCCCGGACAGGGGGAAATCCACCCCTCCACTTT. Translating gives CASSSRTGGNPPLHF.

This clonotype was counted between two and nine times. V and J are TRBV19 and TRBJ1-5; possible D gene TRBD1, 5 bases. The CDR3 length is 16 residues. CDR1 and CDR2 from the germline V gene are LNHDA and SQIVND (reference sequence). Trimming pared 6 bases from V and 4 bases from J, leaving 19 bases between. CDR3 bases: TGTGCCAGTAGACCTGGGACCCGGACGAGGAATCAGCCCCAGCATTTT. Its translation: CASRPGTRTRNQPQHF.

The table lists this clonotype with many counts. The junction and the germline gene differ at one end; a read error may be behind it. The gene calls are TRBV11-2 and TRBJ2-1; a possible D gene is TRBD1 (5 bases). The CDR3 spans 15 residues. Looked up from germline, CDR1 is SGHAT and CDR2 is FQNNGV. CDR3 region: CASSVDRAQHNEQFF. The DNA for the CDR3 is TGTGCCAGCAGCGTAGACAGAGCCCAGCACAATGAGCAGTTCTTC.

J is TRBJ2-3 and V is TRBV19, with a weak D call TRBD2 (7 bases). Germline CDR1 LNHDA, CDR2 SQIVND (reference sequence). Trimming removed 8 bases from V and 0 bases from J, with 21 bases in between. The CDR3 runs 17 residues. CDR3 DNA: TGTGCCAGTGCCCCGCAAGGGGGGGATACTAGCACAGATACGCAGTATTTT. As protein: CASAPQGGDTSTDTQYF. Using reference TRBV19 and TRBJ2-3 for the parts outside the CDR3, the full variable domain is DGGITQSPKYLFRKEGQNVTLSCEQNLNHDAMYWYRQDPGQGLRLIYYSQIVNDFQKGDIAEGYSVSREKKESFPLTVTSAQKNPTAFYLCASAPQGGDTSTDTQYFGPGTRLTVL.

Many counts were recorded for this clonotype. This sequence joins TRBV20-1 and TRBJ2-1, with 10 bases matching TRBD2. This CDR3 comprises 16 residues. The V segment lost 0 bases and the J segment 2 bases; nucleotides outside the gene matches: 4. The germline CDR1 and CDR2 sequences are DFQATT and SNEGSKA (reference sequence). In nucleotides, the CDR3 is TGCAGTGCTAGAGACGCTAGCGGGAGCGCCTACAATGAGCAGTTCTTC. Translation gives CSARDASGSAYNEQFF.

With regard to this clonotype: A much larger clone differs by one base, so this may be a read error. The chain joins TRBV20-1 to TRBJ2-5; D is perhaps TRBD2 (6 bases). The CDR3 has 16 amino acids. V dropped 5 bases and J dropped 2 bases, with 21 bases sitting between them. Germline V lookup: CDR1 DFQATT, CDR2 SNEGSKA (reference sequence). CDR3 loop: CSAGDSRGVTQETQYF. In DNA, the CDR3 is TGCAGTGCTGGGGACTCCCGTGGGGTTACTCAAGAGACCCAGTACTTC.